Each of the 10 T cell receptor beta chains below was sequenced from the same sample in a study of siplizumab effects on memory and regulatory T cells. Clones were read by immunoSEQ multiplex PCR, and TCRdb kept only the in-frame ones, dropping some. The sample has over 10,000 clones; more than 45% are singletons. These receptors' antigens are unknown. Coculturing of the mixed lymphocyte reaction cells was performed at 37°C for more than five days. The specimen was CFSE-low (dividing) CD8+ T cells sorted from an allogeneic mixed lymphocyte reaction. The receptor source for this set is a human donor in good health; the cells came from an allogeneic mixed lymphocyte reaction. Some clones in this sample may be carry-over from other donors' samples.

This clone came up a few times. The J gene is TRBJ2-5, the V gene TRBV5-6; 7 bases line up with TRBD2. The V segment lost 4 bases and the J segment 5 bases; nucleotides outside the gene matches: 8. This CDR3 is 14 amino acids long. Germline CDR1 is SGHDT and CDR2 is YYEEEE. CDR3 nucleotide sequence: TGTGCCAGCAGCCCACGGGACTACTGGGAGACCCAGTACTTC. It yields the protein CASSPRDYWETQYF.

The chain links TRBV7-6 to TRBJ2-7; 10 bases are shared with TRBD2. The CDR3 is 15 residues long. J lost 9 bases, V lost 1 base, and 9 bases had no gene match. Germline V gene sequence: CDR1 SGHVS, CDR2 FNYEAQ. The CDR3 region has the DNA TGTGCCAGCAGCTTAGTAGGTCTAGCGGGAGAGAGGCAGTACTTC. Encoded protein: CASSLVGLAGERQYF.

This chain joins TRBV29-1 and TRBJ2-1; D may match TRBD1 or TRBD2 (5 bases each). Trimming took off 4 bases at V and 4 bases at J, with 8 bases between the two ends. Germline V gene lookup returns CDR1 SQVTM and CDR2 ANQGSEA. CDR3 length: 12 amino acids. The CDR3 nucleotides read TGCAGCGTTGGGGACGCTTACAATGAGCAGTTCTTC. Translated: CSVGDAYNEQFF.

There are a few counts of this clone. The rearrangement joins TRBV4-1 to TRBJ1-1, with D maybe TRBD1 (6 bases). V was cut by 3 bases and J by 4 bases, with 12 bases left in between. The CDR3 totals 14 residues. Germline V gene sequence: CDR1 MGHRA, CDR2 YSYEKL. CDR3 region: CASSQPQGFTEAFF. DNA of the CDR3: TGCGCCAGCAGCCAGCCGCAGGGGTTCACTGAAGCTTTCTTT.

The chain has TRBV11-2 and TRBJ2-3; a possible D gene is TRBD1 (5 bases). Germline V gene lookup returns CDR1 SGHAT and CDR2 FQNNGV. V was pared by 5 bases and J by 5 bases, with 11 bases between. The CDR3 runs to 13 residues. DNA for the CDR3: TGTGCCAGCAGCCAAGACAGACAAGATACGCAGTATTTT. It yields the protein CASSQDRQDTQYF.

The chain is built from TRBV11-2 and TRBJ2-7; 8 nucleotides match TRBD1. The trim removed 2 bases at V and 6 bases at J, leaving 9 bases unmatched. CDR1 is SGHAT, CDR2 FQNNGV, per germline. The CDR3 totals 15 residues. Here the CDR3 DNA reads TGTGCCAGCAGCTTAACGGCAGGGGGCTATGGCGAGCAGTACTTC. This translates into CASSLTAGGYGEQYF.

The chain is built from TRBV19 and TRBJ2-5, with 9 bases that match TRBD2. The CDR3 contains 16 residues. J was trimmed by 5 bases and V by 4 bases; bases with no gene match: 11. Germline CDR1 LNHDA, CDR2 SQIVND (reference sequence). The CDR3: CASSKGLAPYRETQYF. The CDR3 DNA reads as TGTGCCAGTAGTAAAGGACTAGCGCCCTACCGCGAGACCCAGTACTTC.

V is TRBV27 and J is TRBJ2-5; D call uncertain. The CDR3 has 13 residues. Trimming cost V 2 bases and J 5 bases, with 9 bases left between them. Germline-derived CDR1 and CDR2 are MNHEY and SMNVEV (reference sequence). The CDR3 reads CASSLVGPETQYF. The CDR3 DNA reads TGTGCCAGCAGTTTAGTGGGTCCGGAGACCCAGTACTTC.

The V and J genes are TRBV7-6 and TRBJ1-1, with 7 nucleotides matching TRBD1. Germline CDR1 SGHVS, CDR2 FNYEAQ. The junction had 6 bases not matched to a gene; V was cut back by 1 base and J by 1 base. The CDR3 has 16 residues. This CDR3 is CASSLVAGQKNTEAFF. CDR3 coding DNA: TGTGCCAGCAGCTTAGTGGCGGGACAGAAGAACACTGAAGCTTTCTTT. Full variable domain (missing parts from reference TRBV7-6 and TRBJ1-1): GAGVSQSPRYKVTKRGQDVALRCDPISGHVSLYWYRQALGQGPEFLTYFNYEAQQDKSGLPNDRFSAERPEGSISTLTIQRTEQRDSAMYRCASSLVAGQKNTEAFFGQGTRLTVV.

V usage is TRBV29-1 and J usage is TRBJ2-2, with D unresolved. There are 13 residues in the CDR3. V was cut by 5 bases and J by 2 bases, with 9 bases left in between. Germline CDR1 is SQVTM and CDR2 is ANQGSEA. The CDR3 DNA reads TGCAGCGTTCTAAATGGAAACACCGGGGAGCTGTTTTTT. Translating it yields CSVLNGNTGELFF.